This TCR beta chain was obtained from a study of CXCR3-negative and CXCR3-positive naive CD8 T cells. Study results and caveats: CXCR3-positive naive cells had TRB CDR3s that were more hydrophobic than CXCR3-negative naive cells had. In cryopreserved cells, CXCR3 expression partially decreased, and fresh PBMCs were used in most assays. Memory CD8+ T cell repertoires were far less diverse than both naive subsets.

A remark on this clonotype: Its antigen is still unknown.

The study sorted every CD8+ T cell subset in triplicate at about 270,000 cells each. The CDR3 extends over 16 amino acids. Germline lookup yields CDR1 MDHEN and CDR2 SYDVKM. Via 5' RACE with UMI labels, TRB cDNA libraries were prepared. After re-calling the 5' RACE reads, TCRdb lists one entry per CDR3 protein, DNA absent. Recorded here are around 160,000 distinct CDR3 sequences; the top ten clones represent about 0.28%. Input material: naive CXCR3+ CD8+ T cells from blood. Documented subset: CD45RO-CCR7+CD27+CD95- naive CD8+ T cells expressing CXCR3 (TNR3+). This receptor was identified in a human donor in good health. Some clones in this sample may be carry-over from other donors' samples. The rearrangement joins TRBV28 to TRBJ2-7; lacking DNA, the TRBD1 call made by TCRdb goes unchecked. CDR3 loop: CASSPRDGQLSYEQYF.